Each of the 30 T cell receptor beta chains below was sequenced from the same sample in a study of shared clonotypes between healthy human individuals. CD45RO-negative CD8 cells positively selected for CCR7 made up the naive population, which excluded terminally differentiated effector memory CD45RA+ cells. Data came from immunoSEQ multiplex PCR; TCRdb stores just in-frame clones and leaves some out. The data hold some 1,900,000 clones, with about 95% observed a single time. Source material: naive CD8+ T cells sorted from blood. These receptors were collected from a man younger than 30 in good health.

The V call is TRBV10-1, the J call TRBJ2-7, with D unresolved. Germline CDR1 WNHNN, CDR2 SYGVQD (reference sequence). The CDR3 contains 14 residues. Trimming stripped 3 bases from V and 5 bases from J, with 14 bases between. The CDR3 DNA follows: TGCGCCAGCAGTGAAACCGTAGATGGTGACGAGCAGTACTTC. Its translation: CASSETVDGDEQYF.

The chain couples TRBV19 to TRBJ2-7, with D possibly being TRBD1 (5 bases). Germline lookup yields CDR1 LNHDA and CDR2 SQIVND (reference sequence). The CDR3 has 14 residues. The germline V and J ends were trimmed by 1 base and 4 bases, with 11 bases remaining between them. The CDR3, as DNA: TGTGCCAGTAGTATAGGGGCAGGGAAATACGAGCAGTACTTC. Translating gives CASSIGAGKYEQYF.

The chain links TRBV19 to TRBJ2-3, with D possibly being TRBD1 (5 bases). Germline V gene lookup returns CDR1 LNHDA and CDR2 SQIVND (reference sequence). CDR3 size: 14 residues. V was shortened by 8 bases and J by 3 bases, with 15 bases between the two germline ends. CDR3 nucleotides: TGTGCCAGTCGGCTAGGGGTTGGAACAGATACGCAGTATTTT. Translation: CASRLGVGTDTQYF.

This clone appeared once. The chain employs TRBV27 and TRBJ1-4; maybe TRBD1 (5 bases). The V end was cut by 5 bases, the J end by 12 bases, with 13 bases between. Germline assignment: CDR1 MNHEY and CDR2 SMNVEV (reference sequence). The CDR3 is made up of 12 amino acids. The CDR3 here is CASSLPGPQLFF. The CDR3 coding sequence is TGTGCCAGCAGTCTACCGGGACCTCAACTGTTTTTT.

The rearrangement links TRBV21-1 to TRBJ2-7; the table's D call TRBD2 went unverified against the DNA. TRBV21-1 is reported as a pseudogene. This CDR3 region has 14 residues. The CDR3 nucleotides are TGTGCCAGCAGCAAAGGACTAGCGGGCTACGAGCAGTACTTC. It specifies CASSKGLAGYEQYF.

This clone has just one count. The chain joins TRBV5-6 to TRBJ1-3; D is ambiguous. The CDR3 consists of 14 residues. The germline CDR1 and CDR2 sequences are SGHDT and YYEEEE. V dropped 3 bases and J dropped 0 bases, with 7 bases sitting between them. The CDR3 coding sequence is TGTGCCAGCAGCTGGCAAGACTCTGGAAACACCATATATTTT. It translates to CASSWQDSGNTIYF.

The CDR3, as DNA: TGTGCCAGCTCACCCCCGGGACTAGCGGGGGTCACAGATACGCAGTATTTT. The encoded protein is CASSPPGLAGVTDTQYF. The J gene is TRBJ2-3, the V gene TRBV18; 14 nucleotides align to TRBD2. Germline lookup yields CDR1 KGHSH and CDR2 LQKENI. This CDR3 spans 17 amino acids. Trimming removed 3 bases from V and 2 bases from J; junction bases left unmatched: 4.

Of note for this clone: One end of the junction fails to match germline, which may point to a read error. In nucleotides, the CDR3 is TGTGCCAGCAGCTTAGACCCGACAGAGTCCTCAGCGGGGGTCTTT. Protein sequence: CASSLDPTESSAGVF. The chain couples TRBV11-2 to TRBJ1-3, with D tentatively TRBD1 (5 bases). Per germline, CDR1 SGHAT and CDR2 FQNNGV. This CDR3 is 15 amino acids long.

The CDR3 region has the DNA TGCGCCAGCAGCCAAGAACTAGCGGGAGAGGCAGATACGCAGTATTTT. Its protein is CASSQELAGEADTQYF. The gene calls are TRBV4-3 and TRBJ2-3, with 11 bases aligning to TRBD2. V lost 0 bases and J lost 4; bases outside the gene matches: 3. The CDR3 covers 16 residues. Germline V CDR1 and CDR2: LGHNA, YSLEER.

Only one count was recorded for this clone. The rearrangement links TRBV2 to TRBJ2-1, with 10 nucleotides matching TRBD2. Germline CDR1 SNHLY, CDR2 FYNNEI. V trimming: 1 base; J trimming: 7 bases; junction bases outside the gene matches: 7. This CDR3 spans 16 amino acids. CDR3 residues: CASSEGKGLAPNEQFF. The DNA of the CDR3 is TGTGCCAGCAGTGAAGGAAAGGGACTAGCGCCAAATGAGCAGTTCTTC.

The CDR3 DNA follows: TGTGCCTGGAGTTCCTACCTAGCTAACTATGGCTACACCTTC. Translated, it gives CAWSSYLANYGYTF. V and J are TRBV30 and TRBJ1-2; D ambiguous. CDR1 and CDR2 (germline): GTSNPN, SVGIG (reference sequence). The CDR3 length is 14 residues. Trimming took off 2 bases at V and 0 bases at J, with 10 bases between the two ends.

The V gene is TRBV4-1, the J gene TRBJ2-7; TRBD1 agrees at 10 bases. The CDR3 loop spans 17 amino acids. Trimming cost V 1 base and J 1 base; bases outside gene matches: 7. Germline V gives CDR1 MGHRA, CDR2 YSYEKL. The CDR3 nucleotides read TGCGCCAGCAGCCAAGGTAGAGGGGACAGGGGATCCTACGAGCAGTACTTC. Its protein product is CASSQGRGDRGSYEQYF.

The chain links TRBV9 to TRBJ2-7; TRBD2 might be the D (5 bases). There are 14 residues in the CDR3. Germline CDR1 is SGDLS and CDR2 is YYNGEE. The V end lost 3 bases, the J end lost 5 bases, and 15 bases lay between the germline ends. The CDR3 sequence: CASSAGGKGDEQYF. The CDR3 DNA sequence: TGTGCCAGCAGCGCCGGCGGAAAGGGAGACGAGCAGTACTTC.

Regarding this clone: The sample has other DNA sequences that encode this CDR3 too. The chain joins TRBV9 to TRBJ2-1; TRBD2 matches 10 bases. V shed 3 bases, J shed 4 bases, and the junction held 7 bases outside the gene matches. The CDR3 consists of 16 residues. Germline V CDR1 and CDR2: SGDLS, YYNGEE. CDR3 residues: CASSGTSGGKYNEQFF. CDR3 DNA sequence: TGTGCCAGCAGCGGGACTAGCGGCGGGAAATACAATGAGCAGTTCTTC.

V usage is TRBV28 and J usage is TRBJ1-2; no firm D call. Germline lookup yields CDR1 MDHEN and CDR2 SYDVKM. There are 15 residues in the CDR3. Deletions cut 1 base from V and 2 bases from J, with 11 bases between. The CDR3 DNA reads as TGTGCCAGCAGTTTATTGTTTAACGGAAACTATGGCTACACCTTC. Translation gives CASSLLFNGNYGYTF.

Regarding this clone: This may be a read error: a much more frequent sequence differs by one nucleotide. The same CDR3 is also encoded by other DNA sequences in this sample. The V call is TRBV7-8, the J call TRBJ2-7; D unresolved. This CDR3 region has 12 residues. The germline CDR1 and CDR2 sequences are SGHVS and FQNEAQ. V was clipped by 3 bases and J by 1 base, with 4 bases between them. CDR3 nucleotide sequence: TGTGCCAGCAGCTTGGGGTCCTACGAGCAGTACTTC. Translating it yields CASSLGSYEQYF.

This chain joins TRBV11-2 and TRBJ2-7; D gene ambiguous. This CDR3 is 13 amino acids long. The germline V and J ends were trimmed by 5 bases and 4 bases, with 12 bases remaining between them. Germline CDR1 is SGHAT and CDR2 is FQNNGV. The CDR3 sequence is CASSPRPGYEQYF. The CDR3 DNA follows: TGTGCCAGCAGCCCCCGTCCTGGTTACGAGCAGTACTTC.

Remarks on this clone: This sample also contains other DNA sequences that code for the same CDR3. The chain uses TRBV28 and TRBJ2-2, with D tentatively TRBD2 (6 bases). Germline CDR1 reads MDHEN; CDR2 reads SYDVKM. The CDR3 is 14 amino acids. V was shortened by 3 bases and J by 3 bases, with 8 bases between the two germline ends. The CDR3 DNA is TGTGCCAGCAGTTTCACGGGGGACACCGGGGAGCTGTTTTTT. This encodes CASSFTGDTGELFF.

Of note for this clone: Other DNA sequences within the sample encode an identical CDR3. The V call is TRBV5-1, the J call TRBJ2-7, with 8 positions matching TRBD2. The CDR3 consists of 14 residues. CDR1 is SGHRS and CDR2 is YFSETQ in the germline V gene. The J segment lost 2 bases and the V segment lost 4 bases, leaving 5 bases of the junction unmatched. This CDR3 reads CASSLSGGAYEQYF. CDR3 DNA: TGCGCCAGCAGCCTCAGCGGGGGCGCCTACGAGCAGTACTTC.

The chain employs TRBV10-3 and TRBJ2-5; D gene ambiguous. V was clipped by 3 bases and J by 5 bases, with 10 bases between them. CDR3 size: 13 residues. Germline V gives CDR1 ENHRY, CDR2 SYGVKD. CDR3: CAISDPDGETQYF. CDR3 sequence (DNA): TGTGCCATCAGTGACCCGGACGGGGAGACCCAGTACTTC.

This chain uses TRBV10-2 with TRBJ2-1; the match to TRBD2 covers 7 bases. The CDR3 consists of 13 residues. Trimming at V came to 6 bases and at J to 12 bases, leaving 11 bases not matched to a gene. Germline V gene data show CDR1 as WSHSY and CDR2 as SAAADI. CDR3 nucleotides: TGCGCCAGCAGGGGGGGGAGCGGCGATTTGCAGTTCTTC. Its protein product is CASRGGSGDLQFF.

The chain has TRBV29-1 and TRBJ1-2, with TRBD1 identical over 7 bases. The germline CDR1 and CDR2 sequences are SQVTM and ANQGSEA. This CDR3 region has 14 residues. The junction had 4 bases not matched to a gene; V was cut back by 1 base and J by 2 bases. The CDR3 is CSVEVTTGNYGYTF. In nucleotides, the CDR3 is TGCAGCGTTGAAGTCACGACAGGGAACTATGGCTACACCTTC.

The chain couples TRBV15 to TRBJ2-3, with no clear D. The V gene lost 4 bases and the J gene lost 0 bases, with 11 bases spanning the gap. Germline V gene lookup returns CDR1 LNHNV and CDR2 YYDKDF (reference sequence). The CDR3 length is 15 residues. CDR3 sequence reads: CATSTHRSSTDTQYF. In DNA form, the CDR3 reads TGTGCCACCAGCACCCATAGGTCTAGCACAGATACGCAGTATTTT.

The V and J genes are TRBV5-8 and TRBJ2-1; 7 bases map to TRBD1. This CDR3 is built from 15 residues. Germline assignment: CDR1 SGHTS and CDR2 YDEGEE. With V trimmed by 4 bases and J by 3 bases, 7 bases remained unmatched. The CDR3 DNA reads as TGTGCCAGCAGCCGGGACGGGACAGTCTACAATGAGCAGTTCTTC. The encoded protein is CASSRDGTVYNEQFF.

The rearrangement joins TRBV27 to TRBJ1-6; weak D call: TRBD1 (6 bases). The V gene lost 3 bases and the J gene lost 0 bases, with 18 bases spanning the gap. Germline CDR1 MNHEY, CDR2 SMNVEV (reference sequence). This CDR3 region has 19 residues. The CDR3 DNA reads as TGTGCCAGCAGTTTTGGGGGGCCGATAATAAGCTCCTATAATTCACCCCTCCACTTT. Its translation is CASSFGGPIISSYNSPLHF.

J is TRBJ2-3 and V is TRBV9; D is perhaps TRBD1 or TRBD2 (7 bases each). The CDR3 is 16 amino acids. Germline lookup yields CDR1 SGDLS and CDR2 YYNGEE. Trimming removed 0 bases from V and 0 bases from J, with 11 bases in between. The DNA of the CDR3 is TGTGCCAGCAGCGTAGGCAGGGGGGGAAGCACAGATACGCAGTATTTT. It translates to CASSVGRGGSTDTQYF.

This rearrangement joins TRBV5-8 to TRBJ2-7; TRBD2 matches at 9 bases. Germline V gives CDR1 SGHTS, CDR2 YDEGEE. The ends lost 4 bases at V and 4 bases at J; junction bases unmatched: 6. This CDR3 has 14 residues. The CDR3 reads CASSLTSGYYEQYF. The CDR3 DNA is TGTGCCAGCAGCCTGACTAGCGGCTATTACGAGCAGTACTTC. The complete variable domain, with remaining parts taken from reference TRBV5-8 and TRBJ2-7, reads EAGVTQSPTHLIKTRGQQATLRCSPISGHTSVYWYQQALGLGLQFLLWYDEGEERNRGNFPPRFSGRQFPNYSSELNVNALELEDSALYLCASSLTSGYYEQYFGPGTRLTVT.

This clone showed up just once. The V and J genes are TRBV11-2 and TRBJ2-7; TRBD2 matches 9 bases. This CDR3 contains 15 residues. After removal of 4 bases from V and 3 bases from J, the junction contained 7 bases not matched to a gene. Per the germline V gene, CDR1 is SGHAT and CDR2 is FQNNGV. The CDR3 reads CASSSTSGRYYEQYF. CDR3 nucleotide sequence: TGTGCCAGCAGCTCAACTAGCGGGCGTTACTACGAGCAGTACTTC.

The gene calls are TRBV28 and TRBJ2-5; D unclear. V lost 7 bases to trimming and J lost 5 bases, with 14 bases between them. The CDR3 spans 13 residues. The germline V gene encodes CDR1 MDHEN and CDR2 SYDVKM. The CDR3 DNA reads TGTGCCAGCACCCAGGTCGCCGGCGAGACCCAGTACTTC. Translating gives CASTQVAGETQYF. Variable domain in full (rest from reference TRBV28 and TRBJ2-5): DVKVTQSSRYLVKRTGEKVFLECVQDMDHENMFWYRQDPGLGLRLIYFSYDVKMKEKGDIPEGYSVSREKKERFSLILESASTNQTSMYLCASTQVAGETQYFGPGTRLLVL.

This chain connects TRBV28 to TRBJ1-1; 9 positions match TRBD1. The CDR3 has 14 amino acids. Losses at the gene ends were 6 bases for V and 11 bases for J; bases not matched to a gene: 13. Germline lookup yields CDR1 MDHEN and CDR2 SYDVKM. CDR3 DNA sequence: TGTGCCAGCAGCTCCTTTAGGACAGGGGTGGCGGCTTTCTTT. It is translated as CASSSFRTGVAAFF. Full variable domain (remainder filled in from reference TRBV28 and TRBJ1-1): DVKVTQSSRYLVKRTGEKVFLECVQDMDHENMFWYRQDPGLGLRLIYFSYDVKMKEKGDIPEGYSVSREKKERFSLILESASTNQTSMYLCASSSFRTGVAAFFGQGTRLTVV.